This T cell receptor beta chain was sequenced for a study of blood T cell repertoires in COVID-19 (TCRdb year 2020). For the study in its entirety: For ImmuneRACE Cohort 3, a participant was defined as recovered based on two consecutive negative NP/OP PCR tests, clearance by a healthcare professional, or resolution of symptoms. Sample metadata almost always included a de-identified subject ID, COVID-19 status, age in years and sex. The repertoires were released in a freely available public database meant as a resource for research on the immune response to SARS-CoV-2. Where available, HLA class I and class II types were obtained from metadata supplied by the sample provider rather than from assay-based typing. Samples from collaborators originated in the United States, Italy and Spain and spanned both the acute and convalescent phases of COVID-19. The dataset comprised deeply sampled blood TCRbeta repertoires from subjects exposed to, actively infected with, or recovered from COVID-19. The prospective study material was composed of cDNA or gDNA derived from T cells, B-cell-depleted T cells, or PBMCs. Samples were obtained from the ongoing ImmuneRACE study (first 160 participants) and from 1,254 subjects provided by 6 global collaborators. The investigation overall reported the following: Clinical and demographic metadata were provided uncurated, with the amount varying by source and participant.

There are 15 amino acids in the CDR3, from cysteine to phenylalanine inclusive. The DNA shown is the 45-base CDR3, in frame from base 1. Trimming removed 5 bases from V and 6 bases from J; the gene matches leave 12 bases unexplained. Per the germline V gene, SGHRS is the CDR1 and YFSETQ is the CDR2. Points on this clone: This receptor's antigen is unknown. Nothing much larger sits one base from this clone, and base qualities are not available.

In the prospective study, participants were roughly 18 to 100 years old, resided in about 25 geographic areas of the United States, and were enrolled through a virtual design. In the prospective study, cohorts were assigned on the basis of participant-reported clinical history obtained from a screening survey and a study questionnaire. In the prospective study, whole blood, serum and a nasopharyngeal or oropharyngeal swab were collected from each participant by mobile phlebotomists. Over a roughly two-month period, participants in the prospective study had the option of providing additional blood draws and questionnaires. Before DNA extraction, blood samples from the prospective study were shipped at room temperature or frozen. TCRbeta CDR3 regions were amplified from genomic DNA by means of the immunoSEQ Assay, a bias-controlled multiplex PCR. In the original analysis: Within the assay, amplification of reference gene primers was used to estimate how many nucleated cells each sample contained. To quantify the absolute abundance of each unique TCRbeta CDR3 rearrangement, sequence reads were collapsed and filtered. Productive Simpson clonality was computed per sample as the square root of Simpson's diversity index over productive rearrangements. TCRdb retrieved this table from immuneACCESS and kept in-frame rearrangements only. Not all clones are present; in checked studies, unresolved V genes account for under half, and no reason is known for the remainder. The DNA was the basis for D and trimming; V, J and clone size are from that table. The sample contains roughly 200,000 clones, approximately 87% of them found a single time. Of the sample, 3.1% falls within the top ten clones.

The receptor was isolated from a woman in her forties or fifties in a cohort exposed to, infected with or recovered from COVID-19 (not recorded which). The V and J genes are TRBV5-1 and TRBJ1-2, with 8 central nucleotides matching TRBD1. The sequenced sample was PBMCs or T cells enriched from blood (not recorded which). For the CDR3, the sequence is CASRFTTGEMNGYTF. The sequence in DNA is TGCGCCAGCAGATTTACGACAGGGGAAATGAATGGCTACACCTTC.